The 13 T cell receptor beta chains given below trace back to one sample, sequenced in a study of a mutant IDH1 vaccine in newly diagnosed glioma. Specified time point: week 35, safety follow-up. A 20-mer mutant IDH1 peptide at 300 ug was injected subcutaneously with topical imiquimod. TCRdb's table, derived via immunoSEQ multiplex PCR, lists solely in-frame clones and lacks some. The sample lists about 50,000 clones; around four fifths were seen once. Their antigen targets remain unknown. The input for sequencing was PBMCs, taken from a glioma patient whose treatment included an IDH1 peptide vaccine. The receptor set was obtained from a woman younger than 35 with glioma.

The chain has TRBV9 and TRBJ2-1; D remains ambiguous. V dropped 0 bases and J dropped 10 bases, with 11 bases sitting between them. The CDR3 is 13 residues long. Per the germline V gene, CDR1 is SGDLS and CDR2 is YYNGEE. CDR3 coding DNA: TGTGCCAGCAGCGTAGGCCCCAAGGACGAGCAGTTCTTC. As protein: CASSVGPKDEQFF.

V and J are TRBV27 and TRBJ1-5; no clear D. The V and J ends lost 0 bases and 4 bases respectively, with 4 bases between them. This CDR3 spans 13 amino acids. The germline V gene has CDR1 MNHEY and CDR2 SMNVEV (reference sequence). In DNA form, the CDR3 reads TGTGCCAGCAGTTTATCTGTGAATCAGCCCCAGCATTTT. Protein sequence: CASSLSVNQPQHF.

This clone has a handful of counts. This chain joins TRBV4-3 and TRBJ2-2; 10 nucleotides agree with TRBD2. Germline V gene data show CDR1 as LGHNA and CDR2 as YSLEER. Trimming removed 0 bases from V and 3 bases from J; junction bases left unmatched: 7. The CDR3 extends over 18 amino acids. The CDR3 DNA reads TGCGCCAGCAGCCAAGATTCGAGCGGGGGGGCCTACACCGGGGAGCTGTTTTTT. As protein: CASSQDSSGGAYTGELFF.

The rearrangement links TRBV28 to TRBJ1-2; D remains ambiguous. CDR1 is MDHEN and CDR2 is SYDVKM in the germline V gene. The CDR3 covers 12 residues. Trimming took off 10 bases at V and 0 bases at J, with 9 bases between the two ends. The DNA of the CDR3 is TGTGCCATTCAGTTAGCTAACTATGGCTACACCTTC. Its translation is CAIQLANYGYTF.

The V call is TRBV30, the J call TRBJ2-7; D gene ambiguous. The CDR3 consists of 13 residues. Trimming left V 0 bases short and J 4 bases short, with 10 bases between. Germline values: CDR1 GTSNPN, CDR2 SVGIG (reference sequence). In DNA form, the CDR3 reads TGTGCCTGGAGTGTACGATTCGGGTACGAGCAGTACTTC. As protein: CAWSVRFGYEQYF.

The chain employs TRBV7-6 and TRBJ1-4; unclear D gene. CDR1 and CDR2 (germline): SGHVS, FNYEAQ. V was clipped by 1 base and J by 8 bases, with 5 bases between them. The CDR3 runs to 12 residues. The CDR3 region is CASSLVGEKLFF. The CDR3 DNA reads TGTGCCAGCAGCTTAGTAGGGGAAAAACTGTTTTTT. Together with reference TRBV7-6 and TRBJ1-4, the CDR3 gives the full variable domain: GAGVSQSPRYKVTKRGQDVALRCDPISGHVSLYWYRQALGQGPEFLTYFNYEAQQDKSGLPNDRFSAERPEGSISTLTIQRTEQRDSAMYRCASSLVGEKLFFGSGTQLSVL.

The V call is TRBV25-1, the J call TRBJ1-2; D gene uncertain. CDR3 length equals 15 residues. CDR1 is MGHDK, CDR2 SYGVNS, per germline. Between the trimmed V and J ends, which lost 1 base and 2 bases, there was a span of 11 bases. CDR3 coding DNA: TGTGCCAGCAGTGAATTCCCAGGCTCGAACTATGGCTACACCTTC. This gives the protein CASSEFPGSNYGYTF.

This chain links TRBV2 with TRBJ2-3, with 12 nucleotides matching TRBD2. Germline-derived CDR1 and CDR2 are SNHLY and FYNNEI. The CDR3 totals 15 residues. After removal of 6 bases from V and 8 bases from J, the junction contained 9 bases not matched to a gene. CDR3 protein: CASRGRLAGVVTQYF. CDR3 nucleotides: TGTGCCAGCAGAGGAAGACTAGCGGGAGTGGTTACGCAGTATTTT.

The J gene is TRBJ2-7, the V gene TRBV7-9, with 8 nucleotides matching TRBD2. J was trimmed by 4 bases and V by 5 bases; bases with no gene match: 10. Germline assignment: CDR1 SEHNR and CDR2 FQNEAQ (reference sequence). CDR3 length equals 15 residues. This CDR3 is CASSPPSAGGYEQYF. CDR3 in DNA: TGTGCCAGCAGCCCACCCTCGGCGGGAGGATACGAGCAGTACTTC. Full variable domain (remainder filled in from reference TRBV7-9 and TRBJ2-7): DTGVSQNPRHKITKRGQNVTFRCDPISEHNRLYWYRQTLGQGPEFLTYFQNEAQLEKSRLLSDRFSAERPKGSFSTLEIQRTEQGDSAMYLCASSPPSAGGYEQYFGPGTRLTVT.

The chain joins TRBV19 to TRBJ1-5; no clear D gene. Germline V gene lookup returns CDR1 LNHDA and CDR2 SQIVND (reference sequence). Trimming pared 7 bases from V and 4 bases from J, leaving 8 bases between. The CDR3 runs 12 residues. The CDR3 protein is CASTSGNQPQHF. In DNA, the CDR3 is TGTGCCAGTACCTCGGGGAATCAGCCCCAGCATTTT.

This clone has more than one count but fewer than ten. The CDR3 bases are TGTGCCAGCAGTTACCCGCGGACAGGGACATTAATCAATCAGCCCCAGCATTTT. This gives the protein CASSYPRTGTLINQPQHF. The V call is TRBV28, the J call TRBJ1-5; TRBD1 matches 8 bases. The junction had 14 bases not matched to a gene; V was cut back by 4 bases and J by 3 bases. In germline, CDR1 is MDHEN, CDR2 SYDVKM. This CDR3 is built from 18 residues.

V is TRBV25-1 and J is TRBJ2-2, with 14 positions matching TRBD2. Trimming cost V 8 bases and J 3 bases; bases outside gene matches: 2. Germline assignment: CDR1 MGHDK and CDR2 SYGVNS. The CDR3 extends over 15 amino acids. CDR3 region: CASSGLAGDTGELFF. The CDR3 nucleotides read TGTGCCAGCTCGGGACTAGCGGGGGACACCGGGGAGCTGTTTTTT.

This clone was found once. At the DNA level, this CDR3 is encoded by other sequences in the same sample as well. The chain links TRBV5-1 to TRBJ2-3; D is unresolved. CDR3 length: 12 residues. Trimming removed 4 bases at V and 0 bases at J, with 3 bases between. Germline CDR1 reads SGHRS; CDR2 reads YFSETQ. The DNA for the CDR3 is TGCGCCAGCAGCCTTAGCACAGATACGCAGTATTTT. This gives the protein CASSLSTDTQYF. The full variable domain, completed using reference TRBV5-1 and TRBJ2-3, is KAGVTQTPRYLIKTRGQQVTLSCSPISGHRSVSWYQQTPGQGLQFLFEYFSETQRNKGNFPGRFSGRQFSNSRSEMNVSTLELGDSALYLCASSLSTDTQYFGPGTRLTVL.